This T cell receptor beta chain was identified during a study of Ad26.COV2.S vaccination and SARS-CoV-2 variants. The germline gives CDR1 SNHLY, CDR2 FYNNEI. This CDR3 spans 15 amino acids. V dropped 0 bases and J dropped 4; count of bases not matched to a gene: 2. Treatment here: about 20 received Ad26.COV2.S at low or high dose, single or two shots; about 5 received placebo; per-sample allocation not given. Samples analyzed were those drawn on day 63 after the first vaccine or placebo injection. TCRdb keeps only in-frame clones here, not all; method: immunoSEQ multiplex PCR. The sample carries about 680,000 clones, around 92% recorded once.

The sample was peripheral blood, taken in a trial of Ad26.COV2.S vaccine versus placebo. The chain has TRBV2 and TRBJ1-5; 8 bases are a match to TRBD1. The receptor comes from a person aged 18-65 years who received the Ad26.COV2.S COVID-19 vaccine or a placebo. CDR3 DNA sequence: TGTGCCAGCAGTGAAGCCCGACAGGGGAATCAGCCCCAGCATTTT. It encodes CASSEARQGNQPQHF.